These 18 T cell receptor beta chains came from one sample sequenced in a study of OX40 agonist ivuxolimab in advanced cancers. Sequenced by immunoSEQ multiplex PCR; TCRdb stores in-frame clones only, minus some. The sample lists some 44,000 clones, approximately 84% seen once, with 5% to 5.5% in the top ten. The sample was CD4+ or CD8+ T cells sorted from blood, taken in a trial of the OX40 agonist ivuxolimab. Every receptor here comes from an adult with an advanced solid tumor such as melanoma, head and neck, liver or kidney cancer.

V usage is TRBV5-1 and J usage is TRBJ2-1, with D perhaps matching TRBD2 (5 bases). Germline-derived CDR1 and CDR2 are SGHRS and YFSETQ. This CDR3 has 14 residues. V lost 0 bases to trimming and J lost 4 bases, with 8 bases between them. The CDR3 region has the DNA TGCGCCAGCAGCTTGGCACCGGGATACAATGAGCAGTTCTTC. It codes for CASSLAPGYNEQFF.

As to this clone: Different DNA sequences within this sample yield the same CDR3. This chain connects TRBV19 to TRBJ2-3; possible D gene TRBD2, 6 bases. The CDR3 is 12 residues long. V was trimmed by 6 bases and J by 5 bases, leaving 9 bases between them. Per the germline V gene, CDR1 is LNHDA and CDR2 is SQIVND (reference sequence). The CDR3 is CASRQAGDTQYF. CDR3 bases: TGTGCCAGTAGGCAAGCGGGAGATACGCAGTATTTT.

The chain combines TRBV27 with TRBJ2-6; 8 bases agree with TRBD1. This CDR3 comprises 18 residues. Germline V gene sequence: CDR1 MNHEY, CDR2 SMNVEV (reference sequence). V trimming: 2 bases; J trimming: 2 bases; junction bases outside the gene matches: 8. The CDR3 nucleotides are TGTGCCAGCAGTTTAGAGATTCCGGACAGGGCTGGGGCCAACGTCCTGACTTTC. It codes for CASSLEIPDRAGANVLTF. Using reference TRBV27 and TRBJ2-6 for the parts outside the CDR3, the full variable domain is EAQVTQNPRYLITVTGKKLTVTCSQNMNHEYMSWYRQDPGLGLRQIYYSMNVEVTDKGDVPEGYKVSRKEKRNFPLILESPSPNQTSLYFCASSLEIPDRAGANVLTFGAGSRLTVL.

The J gene is TRBJ2-2, the V gene TRBV5-6; perhaps TRBD2 as D (6 bases). This CDR3 comprises 14 residues. V lost 2 bases and J lost 4, with 9 bases in between. Germline CDR1 SGHDT, CDR2 YYEEEE. DNA for the CDR3: TGTGCCAGCAGCTTTGGAGGGCGCACCGGGGAGCTGTTTTTT. This gives the protein CASSFGGRTGELFF. Variable domain in full (rest from reference TRBV5-6 and TRBJ2-2): DAGVTQSPTHLIKTRGQQVTLRCSPKSGHDTVSWYQQALGQGPQFIFQYYEEEERQRGNFPDRFSGHQFPNYSSELNVNALLLGDSALYLCASSFGGRTGELFFGEGSRLTVL.

This rearrangement joins TRBV18 to TRBJ2-3, with D unclear. CDR1 is KGHSH, CDR2 LQKENI, per germline. The CDR3 extends over 12 amino acids. V was cut by 3 bases and J by 4 bases, with 5 bases left in between. This CDR3 is CASSPIADTQYF. In DNA form, the CDR3 reads TGTGCCAGCTCACCGATCGCAGATACGCAGTATTTT.

The gene calls are TRBV28 and TRBJ1-4; D may be TRBD1 (6 bases). The length of the CDR3 is 15 residues. V gave up 5 bases and J gave up 0 bases, with 10 bases separating them. The V gene's germline CDR1 is MDHEN and CDR2 SYDVKM. DNA of the CDR3: TGTGCCAGCAGTGCCACAGGGTCAACTAATGAAAAACTGTTTTTT. It encodes CASSATGSTNEKLFF.

Comment on this clone: Distinct nucleotide sequences in the sample also encode this CDR3. The J gene is TRBJ1-5, the V gene TRBV27, with 9 bases lining up with TRBD1. Germline V gene lookup returns CDR1 MNHEY and CDR2 SMNVEV (reference sequence). This CDR3 spans 13 amino acids. The trim removed 8 bases at V and 2 bases at J, leaving 1 base unmatched. The DNA of the CDR3 is TGTGCCAGCCGACAGGGGGGCAATCAGCCCCAGCATTTT. Amino acids: CASRQGGNQPQHF.

This chain uses TRBV27 with TRBJ1-1; 12 positions agree with TRBD1. Germline CDR1 is MNHEY and CDR2 is SMNVEV (reference sequence). Germline trimming cut 5 bases from V and 6 bases from J; bases unmatched to any gene: 7. The length of the CDR3 is 15 residues. The CDR3 region is CASSPGTGGSAEAFF. The CDR3 DNA sequence: TGTGCCAGCAGTCCAGGGACAGGGGGCTCCGCTGAAGCTTTCTTT.

The table lists this clone with a count of one. The chain combines TRBV18 with TRBJ1-1; D is uncertain. V shed 6 bases and J shed 1 base, with 9 bases lying between them. This CDR3 is built from 13 residues. CDR1 KGHSH and CDR2 LQKENI come from the germline V gene. The CDR3 sequence: CASSWSRNTEAFF. The CDR3 nucleotides are TGTGCCAGCTCTTGGTCGAGGAACACTGAAGCTTTCTTT.

The rearrangement uses TRBV10-3 and TRBJ2-7; weak D call: TRBD2 (5 bases). This CDR3 has 16 residues. Trimming took 0 bases from V and 5 from J, leaving 17 bases between them. Looked up from germline, CDR1 is ENHRY and CDR2 is SYGVKD. The CDR3 DNA follows: TGTGCCATCAGTGAGTCGAAGGGCGCCCCGGAGGACGAGCAGTACTTC. Protein sequence: CAISESKGAPEDEQYF.

This clone was observed a single time. The chain joins TRBV4-2 to TRBJ2-3; no firm D call. Trimming cost V 1 base and J 1 base, with 9 bases left between them. The length of the CDR3 is 15 residues. Germline CDR1 and CDR2: LGHNA and YNFKEQ. This chain's CDR3 is CASSQGSSGTDTQYF. DNA for the CDR3: TGTGCCAGCAGCCAAGGTAGCAGCGGCACAGATACGCAGTATTTT.

This chain connects TRBV9 to TRBJ2-7; D is unresolved. This CDR3 comprises 13 residues. Germline CDR1 is SGDLS and CDR2 is YYNGEE. V was shortened by 6 bases and J by 0 bases, with 10 bases between the two germline ends. The CDR3 sequence is CASNREYSYEQYF. CDR3 nucleotides: TGTGCCAGCAACCGAGAGTACTCCTACGAGCAGTACTTC.

The V gene is TRBV4-2, the J gene TRBJ1-3, with 10 bases fitting TRBD1. V lost 3 bases to trimming and J lost 3 bases; unmatched junction nucleotides: 8. Germline assignment: CDR1 LGHNA and CDR2 YNFKEQ. The CDR3 contains 17 residues. CDR3 in DNA: TGTGCCAGCAGCCACCTCCGAGGGACAGGGGATGGAAACACCATATATTTT. This codes for CASSHLRGTGDGNTIYF.

This sequence joins TRBV9 and TRBJ2-5, with 9 bases lining up with TRBD1. The CDR3 extends over 16 amino acids. The germline gives CDR1 SGDLS, CDR2 YYNGEE. V lost 5 bases and J lost 5; bases outside the gene matches: 13. CDR3 amino acids: CASSYRAQGAGETQYF. CDR3 DNA: TGTGCCAGCAGTTATAGGGCACAGGGGGCAGGGGAGACCCAGTACTTC.

This clone appeared once. The chain recombines TRBV15 with TRBJ2-2; D not certain. Trimming pared 0 bases from V and 6 bases from J, leaving 2 bases between. The germline V gene has CDR1 LNHNV and CDR2 YYDKDF (reference sequence). The CDR3 is made up of 12 amino acids. CDR3 amino acids: CATSRDSGELFF. The CDR3 nucleotides read TGTGCCACCAGCAGAGACTCCGGGGAGCTGTTTTTT.

The chain uses TRBV5-1 and TRBJ2-1; 11 nucleotides align to TRBD2. The germline V gene has CDR1 SGHRS and CDR2 YFSETQ. The CDR3 loop spans 16 amino acids. With V trimmed by 0 bases and J by 8 bases, 7 bases remained unmatched. The CDR3 nucleotides are TGCGCCAGCAGCTTGGCTCTAGCGGGAGGCTTTGATGAGCAGTTCTTC. Encoded protein: CASSLALAGGFDEQFF.

This chain uses TRBV7-9 with TRBJ1-1; TRBD1 matches 9 bases. CDR3 length equals 15 residues. CDR1 is SEHNR, CDR2 FQNEAQ, per germline (reference sequence). J was trimmed by 0 bases and V by 6 bases; bases with no gene match: 5. For the CDR3, the DNA is TGTGCCAGCAGTCGTAGACAGGGGGTGAACACTGAAGCTTTCTTT. Translation gives CASSRRQGVNTEAFF. The full variable domain, its missing parts supplied by reference TRBV7-9 and TRBJ1-1, is DTGVSQNPRHKITKRGQNVTFRCDPISEHNRLYWYRQTLGQGPEFLTYFQNEAQLEKSRLLSDRFSAERPKGSFSTLEIQRTEQGDSAMYLCASSRRQGVNTEAFFGQGTRLTVV.

The V and J genes are TRBV2 and TRBJ2-5; D might be TRBD2 (6 bases). Trimming took off 3 bases at V and 4 bases at J, with 18 bases between the two ends. The CDR3 runs 16 residues. Looked up from germline, CDR1 is SNHLY and CDR2 is FYNNEI. The CDR3 sequence: CASSDLRERAPETQYF. CDR3 DNA sequence: TGTGCCAGCAGTGATTTACGGGAGAGGGCCCCAGAGACCCAGTACTTC.